These 9 T cell receptor beta chains were sequenced from one sample in a study of cytomegalovirus exposure and HLA in healthy donors. PCR amplification relied on 60 Vbeta primers (plus 13 Jbeta primers). Libraries were prepared by immunoSEQ multiplex PCR; TCRdb keeps only in-frame clonotypes and omits some of them. The sample includes 120,000 to 150,000 clones, roughly four fifths seen only once; the top ten take approximately 5.5%. The material sequenced was PBMCs. The receptors shown here come from a man aged 30-40 years in good health and CMV-seropositive.

The chain joins TRBV2 to TRBJ1-6; TRBD1 matches 9 bases. Germline CDR1 is SNHLY and CDR2 is FYNNEI. V shed 6 bases, J shed 10 bases, and the junction held 10 bases outside the gene matches. CDR3 length equals 15 residues. The CDR3 here is CASRGGTGNSSPLHF. CDR3 coding DNA: TGTGCCAGCAGGGGGGGGACAGGGAACAGCTCACCCCTCCACTTT. The full variable domain, with the rest looked up from reference TRBV2 and TRBJ1-6, is EPEVTQTPSHQVTQMGQEVILRCVPISNHLYFYWYRQILGQKVEFLVSFYNNEISEKSEIFDDQFSVERPDGSNFTLKIRSTKLEDSAMYFCASRGGTGNSSPLHFGNGTRLTVT.

V usage is TRBV28 and J usage is TRBJ1-2, with 7 bases fitting TRBD1. The CDR3 loop spans 15 amino acids. The V and J ends lost 1 base and 4 bases, in that order; junction bases with no gene match: 6. The germline CDR1 and CDR2 sequences are MDHEN and SYDVKM. Here the CDR3 DNA reads TGTGCCAGCAGTTTATTTCGGCAGGGGGTCTATGGCTACACCTTC. The encoded protein is CASSLFRQGVYGYTF.

This chain joins TRBV18 and TRBJ1-2, with 8 nucleotides matching TRBD1. Unmatched junction bases numbered 5, after V lost 3 bases and J lost 5 bases. The CDR3 spans 14 residues. Germline V gene data show CDR1 as KGHSH and CDR2 as LQKENI. The CDR3 DNA reads as TGTGCCAGCTCACCTTCGGGACAGGCTTATGGCTACACCTTC. Protein product: CASSPSGQAYGYTF.

In its sample, this clone was seen once. This rearrangement joins TRBV2 to TRBJ1-2; D might be TRBD1 (6 bases). The V and J ends lost 4 bases and 5 bases respectively, with 8 bases between them. In germline, CDR1 is SNHLY, CDR2 FYNNEI. The length of the CDR3 is 12 residues. The CDR3 DNA follows: TGTGCCAGCAGTGGGGACACTTATGGCTACACCTTC. Its translation is CASSGDTYGYTF.

The chain links TRBV6-4 to TRBJ2-6, with D perhaps matching TRBD1 (5 bases). With 3 bases removed from V and 3 bases from J, the gap between germline ends came to 6 bases. Per germline, CDR1 MRHNA and CDR2 SNTAGT. The CDR3 runs to 14 residues. CDR3 amino acids: CASSEGVGANVLTF. CDR3 sequence (DNA): TGTGCCAGCAGTGAAGGGGTTGGGGCCAACGTCCTGACTTTC.

This chain joins TRBV15 and TRBJ1-5, with D hard to call. This CDR3 spans 12 amino acids. V was pared by 5 bases and J by 5 bases, with 7 bases between. Germline CDR1 and CDR2: LNHNV and YYDKDF (reference sequence). CDR3 nucleotides: TGTGCCACCAGCTGGCCTCATCAGCCCCAGCATTTT. It yields the protein CATSWPHQPQHF.

The chain carries TRBV9 and TRBJ1-5; 7 bases match TRBD1. V was clipped by 2 bases and J by 1 base; unmatched bases: 3. Germline CDR1 reads SGDLS; CDR2 reads YYNGEE. The CDR3 runs to 15 residues. In nucleotides, the CDR3 is TGTGCCAGCAGCGTGGGCAGGGGGAGCAATCAGCCCCAGCATTTT. Residues: CASSVGRGSNQPQHF.

The chain employs TRBV5-1 and TRBJ2-5; 8 bases are shared with TRBD1. Trimming took 2 bases from V and 2 from J; bases not matched to a gene: 2. Per the germline V gene, CDR1 is SGHRS and CDR2 is YFSETQ. The CDR3 runs to 14 residues. The CDR3 loop is CASSLGTGQETQYF. The CDR3 region has the DNA TGCGCCAGCAGCTTAGGGACAGGTCAAGAGACCCAGTACTTC.

This chain links TRBV7-2 with TRBJ1-2; D gene unclear. Trimming pared 3 bases from V and 7 bases from J, leaving 9 bases between. The germline CDR1 and CDR2 sequences are SGHTA and FQGNSA. CDR3 length equals 12 residues. This CDR3 reads CASSFVTSGYTF. The CDR3 nucleotides read TGTGCCAGCAGCTTTGTTACGAGTGGCTACACCTTC.